The T cell receptor beta chain described here comes from a study of blood T cell repertoires in COVID-19. Study summary: The United States, Italy and Spain supplied acute and convalescent COVID-19 samples. Nucleic acid was either cDNA or gDNA, and it came from T cells, B-cell-depleted T cells, or PBMCs.

Germline V gene lookup returns CDR1 MNHEY and CDR2 SMNVEV (reference sequence). Trimming pared 1 base from V and 7 bases from J, leaving 16 bases between. CDR3 length: 16 residues. Methods used by the authors: Amplification of reference gene primers provided the estimated nucleated cell counts. The method was immunoSEQ multiplex PCR; TCRdb's version includes in-frame clones alone and lacks a portion of them. V, J and clone size derive from that table, while D and trimming were established from the DNA sequence. The data contain around 93,000 clones, roughly 79% of them seen just once; the ten biggest clones take up around 9.4%.

Sequencing was carried out using peripheral blood. The source is a woman aged 80 or over with acute or convalescent COVID-19. The chain links TRBV27 to TRBJ2-2; D possibly corresponds to TRBD1 (5 bases). The CDR3 reads CASSLWAGSLRGELFF. DNA for the CDR3: TGTGCCAGCAGTTTATGGGCAGGGTCGTTACGCGGGGAGCTGTTTTTT.